The clone carrying this T cell receptor beta chain appeared many times. These data originate in a study of T cells in Graves' hyperthyroidism and ophthalmopathy. Researchers took RNA transcripts and amplified the TCR beta CDR3 regions from them. HTBI primers drove first-round RT-PCR of the TCR CDR3. TCRdb re-called the multiplex PCR reads with MiXCR, one entry per CDR3 protein. This table has over 650,000 distinct CDR3 sequences, over 15% appearing once. A patient was excluded if there was uncontrolled infection, other autoimmune disease, pregnancy or lactation. This CDR3 has 17 residues. V lost 2 bases, J lost 1 base, and 14 bases lay in between. The V gene's germline CDR1 is MDHEN and CDR2 SYDVKM.

The rearrangement joins TRBV28 to TRBJ2-2, with D perhaps TRBD2 (5 bases). The source material was blood. This receptor was identified in a man between 18 and 29 years old with Graves' hyperthyroidism. This CDR3 reads CASSLPLTAGNTGELFF. CDR3 DNA: TGTGCCAGCAGTTTACCCCTAACCGCGGGGAACACCGGGGAGCTGTTTTTT.